What follows are 2 T cell receptor beta chains derived from one specimen sequenced in a study of T cell responses to AZD1222 COVID-19 vaccine. TCRdb's copy holds only in-frame clones and misses some; the assay was immunoSEQ multiplex PCR. Found here are 56,000 or so clones, around 90% of them singletons; the top ten hold under 15%. Here the sequenced sample was peripheral blood, taken on day 0 of AZD1222 vaccination. Receptors were obtained from an adult in good health.

This chain connects TRBV19 to TRBJ1-2; 9 positions agree with TRBD1. The V gene's germline CDR1 is LNHDA and CDR2 SQIVND (reference sequence). The trim removed 6 bases at V and 8 bases at J, leaving 7 bases unmatched. This CDR3 is 13 amino acids long. DNA of the CDR3: TGTGCCAGTAGAATTACCGGGACAGGGGGCTACACCTTC. Its translation is CASRITGTGGYTF.

This clone was counted a few times. The rearrangement links TRBV7-2 to TRBJ1-2; TRBD1 might be the D (5 bases). V lost 4 bases to trimming and J lost 12 bases, with 21 bases between them. This CDR3 has 14 amino acids. Germline V gene lookup returns CDR1 SGHTA and CDR2 FQGNSA. As DNA, the CDR3 is TGTGCCAGCAGCTCTACCGGGACCCTCTCAAGCCACACCTTC. The encoded protein is CASSSTGTLSSHTF.